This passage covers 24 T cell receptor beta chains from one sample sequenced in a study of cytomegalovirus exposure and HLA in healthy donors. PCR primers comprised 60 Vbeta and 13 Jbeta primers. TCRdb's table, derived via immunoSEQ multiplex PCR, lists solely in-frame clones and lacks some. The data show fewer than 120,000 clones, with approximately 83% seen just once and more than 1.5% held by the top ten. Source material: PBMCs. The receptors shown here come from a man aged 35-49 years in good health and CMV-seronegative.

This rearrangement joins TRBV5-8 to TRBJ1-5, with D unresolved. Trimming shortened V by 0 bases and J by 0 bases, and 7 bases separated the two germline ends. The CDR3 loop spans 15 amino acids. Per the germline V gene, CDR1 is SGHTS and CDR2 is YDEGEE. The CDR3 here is CASSLDSYSNQPQHF. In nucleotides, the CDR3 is TGTGCCAGCAGCTTGGACAGCTATAGCAATCAGCCCCAGCATTTT.

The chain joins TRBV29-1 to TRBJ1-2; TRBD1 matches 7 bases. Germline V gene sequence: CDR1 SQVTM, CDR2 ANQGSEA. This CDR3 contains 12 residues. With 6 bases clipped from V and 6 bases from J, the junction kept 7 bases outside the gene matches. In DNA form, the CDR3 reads TGCAGCGTGGAACAGGGGTGGGATGGCTACACCTTC. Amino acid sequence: CSVEQGWDGYTF.

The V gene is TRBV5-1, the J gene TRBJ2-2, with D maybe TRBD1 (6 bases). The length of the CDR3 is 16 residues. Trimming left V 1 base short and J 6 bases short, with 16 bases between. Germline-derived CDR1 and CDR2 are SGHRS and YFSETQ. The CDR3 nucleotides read TGCGCCAGCAGCTTGACGCCTGCGTCAGGGGCCGGGGAGCTGTTTTTT. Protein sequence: CASSLTPASGAGELFF.

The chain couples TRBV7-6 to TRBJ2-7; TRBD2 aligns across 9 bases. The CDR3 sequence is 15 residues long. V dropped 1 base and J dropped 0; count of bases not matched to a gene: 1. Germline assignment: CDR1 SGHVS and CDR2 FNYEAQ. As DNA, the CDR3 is TGTGCCAGCAGCTTAGTAGCGGGGGTCTCCTACGAGCAGTACTTC. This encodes CASSLVAGVSYEQYF.

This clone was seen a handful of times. The CDR3 DNA reads TGTGCCAGCAGCCCCCGCTCCAGTAACTACGAGCAGTACTTC. Translating it yields CASSPRSSNYEQYF. The chain carries TRBV11-2 and TRBJ2-7; no reliable D call. V was pared by 5 bases and J by 3 bases, with 14 bases between. This CDR3 contains 14 residues. CDR1 is SGHAT, CDR2 FQNNGV, per germline.

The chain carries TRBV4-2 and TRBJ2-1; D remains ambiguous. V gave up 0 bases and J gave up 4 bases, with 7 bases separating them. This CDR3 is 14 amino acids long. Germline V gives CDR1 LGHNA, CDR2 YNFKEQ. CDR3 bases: TGTGCCAGCAGCCAAGAATCTTCTTACAATGAGCAGTTCTTC. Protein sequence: CASSQESSYNEQFF.

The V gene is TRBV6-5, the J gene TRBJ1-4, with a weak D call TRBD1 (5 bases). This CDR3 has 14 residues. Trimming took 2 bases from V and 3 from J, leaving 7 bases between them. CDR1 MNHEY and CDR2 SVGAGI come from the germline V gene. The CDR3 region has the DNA TGTGCCAGCAGTTACGGGGGGTCTAATGAAAAACTGTTTTTT. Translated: CASSYGGSNEKLFF.

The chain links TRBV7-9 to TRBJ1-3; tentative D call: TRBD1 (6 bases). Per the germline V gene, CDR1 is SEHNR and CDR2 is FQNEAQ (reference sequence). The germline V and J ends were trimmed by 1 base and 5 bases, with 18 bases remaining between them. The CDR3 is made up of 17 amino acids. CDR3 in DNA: TGTGCCAGCAGCTTAGGGCCGGGGGGCCTAGCTAGAAACACCATATATTTT. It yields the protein CASSLGPGGLARNTIYF.

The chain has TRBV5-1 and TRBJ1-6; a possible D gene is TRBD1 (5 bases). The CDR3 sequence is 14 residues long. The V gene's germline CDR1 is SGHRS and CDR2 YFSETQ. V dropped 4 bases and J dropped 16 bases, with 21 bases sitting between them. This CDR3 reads CASSLRPQGYSLHF. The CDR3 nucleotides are TGCGCCAGCAGCCTCCGTCCCCAGGGCTATTCTCTCCACTTT.

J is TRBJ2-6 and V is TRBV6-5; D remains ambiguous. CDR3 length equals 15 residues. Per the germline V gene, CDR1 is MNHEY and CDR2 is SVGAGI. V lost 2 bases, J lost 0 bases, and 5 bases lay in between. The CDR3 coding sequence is TGTGCCAGCAGTTACCGTAGCTCTGGGGCCAACGTCCTGACTTTC. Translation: CASSYRSSGANVLTF.

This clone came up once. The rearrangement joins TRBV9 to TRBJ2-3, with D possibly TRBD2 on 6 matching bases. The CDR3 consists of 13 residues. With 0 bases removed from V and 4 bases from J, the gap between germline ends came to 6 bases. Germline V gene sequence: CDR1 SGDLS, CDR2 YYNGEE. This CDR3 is CASSVAGADTQYF. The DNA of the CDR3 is TGTGCCAGCAGCGTAGCGGGGGCAGATACGCAGTATTTT. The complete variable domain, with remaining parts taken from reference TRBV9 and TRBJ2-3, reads DSGVTQTPKHLITATGQRVTLRCSPRSGDLSVYWYQQSLDQGLQFLIQYYNGEERAKGNILERFSAQQFPDLHSELNLSSLELGDSALYFCASSVAGADTQYFGPGTRLTVL.

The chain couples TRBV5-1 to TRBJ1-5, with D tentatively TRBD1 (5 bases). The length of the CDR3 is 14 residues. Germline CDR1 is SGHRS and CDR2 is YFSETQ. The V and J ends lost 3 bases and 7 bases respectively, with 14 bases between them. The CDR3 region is CASSSLGGEQPQHF. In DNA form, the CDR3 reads TGCGCCAGCAGCTCTCTGGGGGGAGAACAGCCCCAGCATTTT. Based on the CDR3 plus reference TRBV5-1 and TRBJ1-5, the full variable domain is KAGVTQTPRYLIKTRGQQVTLSCSPISGHRSVSWYQQTPGQGLQFLFEYFSETQRNKGNFPGRFSGRQFSNSRSEMNVSTLELGDSALYLCASSSLGGEQPQHFGDGTRLSIL.

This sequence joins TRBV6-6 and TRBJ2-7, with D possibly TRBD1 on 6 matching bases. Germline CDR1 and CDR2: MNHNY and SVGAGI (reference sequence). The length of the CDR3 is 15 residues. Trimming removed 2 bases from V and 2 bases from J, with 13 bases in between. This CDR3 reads CASSYMTGVPYEQYF. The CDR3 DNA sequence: TGTGCCAGCAGTTACATGACAGGCGTTCCCTACGAGCAGTACTTC.

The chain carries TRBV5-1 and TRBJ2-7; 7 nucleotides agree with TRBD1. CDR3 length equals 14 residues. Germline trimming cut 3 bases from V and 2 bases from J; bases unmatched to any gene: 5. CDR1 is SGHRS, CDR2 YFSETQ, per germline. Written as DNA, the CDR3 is TGCGCCAGCAGCTATGGGACAGAGACCTACGAGCAGTACTTC. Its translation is CASSYGTETYEQYF.

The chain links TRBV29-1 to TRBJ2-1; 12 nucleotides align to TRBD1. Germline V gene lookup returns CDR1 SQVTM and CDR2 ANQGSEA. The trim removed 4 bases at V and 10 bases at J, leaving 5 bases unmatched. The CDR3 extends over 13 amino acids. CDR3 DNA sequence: TGCAGCGTTGGGGGACAGGGGGCTGGGGAGCAGTTCTTC. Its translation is CSVGGQGAGEQFF.

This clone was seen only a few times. The CDR3 bases are TGTGCCTGGAGTGCCTACAGGGACGAGCAGTACTTC. This translates into CAWSAYRDEQYF. V is TRBV30 and J is TRBJ2-7; weak D call: TRBD1 (6 bases). In germline, CDR1 is GTSNPN, CDR2 SVGIG (reference sequence). V lost 1 base and J 5 bases, leaving 9 bases between the germline ends. The CDR3 has 12 residues.

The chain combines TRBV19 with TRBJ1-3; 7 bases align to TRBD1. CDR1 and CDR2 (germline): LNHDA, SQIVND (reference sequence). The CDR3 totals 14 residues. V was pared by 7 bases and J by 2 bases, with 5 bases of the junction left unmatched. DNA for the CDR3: TGTGCCAGTAACCAGGGACAGCCTGGAAACACCATATATTTT. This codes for CASNQGQPGNTIYF.

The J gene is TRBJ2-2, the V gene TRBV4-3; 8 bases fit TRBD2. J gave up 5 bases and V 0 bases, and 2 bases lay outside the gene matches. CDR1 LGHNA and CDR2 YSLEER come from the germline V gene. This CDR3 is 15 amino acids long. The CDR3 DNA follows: TGCGCCAGCAGCCAAGAAGGCGGGGGGACCGGGGAGCTGTTTTTT. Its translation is CASSQEGGGTGELFF.

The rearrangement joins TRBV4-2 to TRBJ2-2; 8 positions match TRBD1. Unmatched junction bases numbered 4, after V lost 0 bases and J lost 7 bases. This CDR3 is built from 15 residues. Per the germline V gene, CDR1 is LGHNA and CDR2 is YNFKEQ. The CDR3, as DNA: TGTGCCAGCAGCCAAGATACAGGGGGTAGCGGGGAGCTGTTTTTT. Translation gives CASSQDTGGSGELFF.

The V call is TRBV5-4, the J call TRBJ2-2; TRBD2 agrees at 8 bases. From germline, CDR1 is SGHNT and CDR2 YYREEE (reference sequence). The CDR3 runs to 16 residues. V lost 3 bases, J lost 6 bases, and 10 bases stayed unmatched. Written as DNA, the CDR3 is TGTGCCAGCAGCTCCCGGGGGGGCCGCACTCCCGGGGAGCTGTTTTTT. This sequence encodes CASSSRGGRTPGELFF.

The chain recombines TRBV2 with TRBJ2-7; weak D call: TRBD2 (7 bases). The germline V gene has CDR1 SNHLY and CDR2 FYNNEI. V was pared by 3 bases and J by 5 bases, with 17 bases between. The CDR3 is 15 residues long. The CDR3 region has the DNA TGTGCCAGCAGTGAGTTGGGGGCGGGGGATCACGAGCAGTACTTC. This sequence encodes CASSELGAGDHEQYF.

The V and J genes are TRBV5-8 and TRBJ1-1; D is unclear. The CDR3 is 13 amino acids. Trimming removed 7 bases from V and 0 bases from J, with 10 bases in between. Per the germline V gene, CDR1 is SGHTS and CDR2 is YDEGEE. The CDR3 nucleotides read TGTGCCAGCGGAGGGTCTTTGAACACTGAAGCTTTCTTT. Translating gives CASGGSLNTEAFF.

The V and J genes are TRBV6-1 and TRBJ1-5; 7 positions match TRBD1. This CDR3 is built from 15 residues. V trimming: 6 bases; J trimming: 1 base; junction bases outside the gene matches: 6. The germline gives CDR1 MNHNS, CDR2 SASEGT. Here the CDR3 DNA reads TGTGCCAGCAGAAATACAGGGGCCAGCAATCAGCCCCAGCATTTT. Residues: CASRNTGASNQPQHF.

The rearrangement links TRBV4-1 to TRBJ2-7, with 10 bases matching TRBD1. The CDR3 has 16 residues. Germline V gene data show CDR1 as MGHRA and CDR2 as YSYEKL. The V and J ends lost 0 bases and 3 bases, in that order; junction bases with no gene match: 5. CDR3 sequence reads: CASSQEPTGGYYEQYF. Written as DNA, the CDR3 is TGCGCCAGCAGCCAAGAACCGACAGGGGGCTACTACGAGCAGTACTTC.